These 11 T cell receptor beta chains were sequenced from one sample in a study of blood T cell repertoires in COVID-19. Data came from immunoSEQ multiplex PCR; TCRdb stores just in-frame clones and leaves some out. In the table there are about 210,000 clones, around 80% of which are singletons. The sample comprised PBMCs or T cells enriched from blood (not recorded which). The origin of the receptors is a man aged 25-40 years with acute COVID-19.

The chain uses TRBV27 and TRBJ2-7; TRBD1 agrees at 8 bases. The germline V gene encodes CDR1 MNHEY and CDR2 SMNVEV (reference sequence). V lost 4 bases to trimming and J lost 4 bases; unmatched junction nucleotides: 3. The CDR3 has 13 amino acids. The CDR3 region has the DNA TGTGCCAGCAGTTACGGGACAGGTTACGAGCAGTACTTC. Translating gives CASSYGTGYEQYF.

The chain joins TRBV7-9 to TRBJ1-1; TRBD1 might be the D (5 bases). This CDR3 has 14 amino acids. The V end lost 1 base, the J end lost 2 bases, and 8 bases lay between the germline ends. From germline, CDR1 is SEHNR and CDR2 FQNEAQ (reference sequence). The CDR3 DNA reads TGTGCCAGCAGCTTAGGGCAGGGAAACACTGAAGCTTTCTTT. Translation: CASSLGQGNTEAFF.

DNA of the CDR3: TGTGCCAGTAGGACAGCGGGCGGCACCGGGGAGCTGTTTTTT. The encoded protein is CASRTAGGTGELFF. The rearrangement links TRBV19 to TRBJ2-2; D perhaps matches TRBD2 (6 bases). Germline-derived CDR1 and CDR2 are LNHDA and SQIVND (reference sequence). V lost 6 bases and J lost 4, with 12 bases in between. CDR3 length equals 14 residues.

The chain carries TRBV19 and TRBJ1-1, with D maybe TRBD1 (5 bases). Germline V gene sequence: CDR1 LNHDA, CDR2 SQIVND (reference sequence). Trimming removed 9 bases from V and 4 bases from J, with 12 bases in between. The CDR3 loop spans 12 amino acids. The CDR3 DNA is TGTGCCAGCAGCGACAGCGCCACTGAAGCTTTCTTT. This codes for CASSDSATEAFF.

The J gene is TRBJ2-7, the V gene TRBV7-2; 9 bases line up with TRBD1. Trimming took 5 bases from V and 4 from J; bases not matched to a gene: 6. The CDR3 sequence is 14 residues long. The germline V gene encodes CDR1 SGHTA and CDR2 FQGNSA. CDR3 DNA sequence: TGTGCCAGCAGCCCCGGGACAGGGATTTACGAGCAGTACTTC. It yields the protein CASSPGTGIYEQYF.

The DNA of the CDR3 is TGTGCCGCCCGAGGTCAATACAATCAGCCCCAGCATTTT. Translation: CAARGQYNQPQHF. The chain recombines TRBV30 with TRBJ1-5; no clear D. This CDR3 comprises 13 residues. Trimming cost V 8 bases and J 3 bases, with 14 bases left between them. Germline V gives CDR1 GTSNPN, CDR2 SVGIG (reference sequence).

This chain links TRBV2 with TRBJ2-2, with 8 nucleotides matching TRBD1. J lost 1 base, V lost 4 bases, and 2 bases had no gene match. The CDR3 covers 15 residues. Germline-derived CDR1 and CDR2 are SNHLY and FYNNEI. CDR3 DNA: TGTGCCAGCAGTGGACAGGGGATGAACACCGGGGAGCTGTTTTTT. As protein: CASSGQGMNTGELFF.

The sample holds one count of this clone. The gene calls are TRBV18 and TRBJ1-6; TRBD1 agrees at 8 bases. V trimming: 1 base; J trimming: 5 bases; junction bases outside the gene matches: 4. Germline V lookup: CDR1 KGHSH, CDR2 LQKENI. The length of the CDR3 is 16 residues. This CDR3 is CASSPRRQGNNSPLHF. The CDR3 nucleotides read TGTGCCAGCTCACCACGTCGACAGGGGAATAATTCACCCCTCCACTTT.

V and J are TRBV28 and TRBJ1-2; 7 bases match TRBD1. This CDR3 is built from 16 residues. Trimming at V came to 8 bases and at J to 0 bases, leaving 12 bases not matched to a gene. Germline V gives CDR1 MDHEN, CDR2 SYDVKM. In DNA, the CDR3 is TGTGCCAGCGAACCATCCGGACAGGCGGCTAACTATGGCTACACCTTC. It yields the protein CASEPSGQAANYGYTF.

V usage is TRBV9 and J usage is TRBJ1-2, with TRBD1 matching over 7 bases. V gave up 4 bases and J gave up 8 bases; unmatched junction bases: 8. This CDR3 region has 13 residues. Germline V gene lookup returns CDR1 SGDLS and CDR2 YYNGEE. The CDR3 sequence is CASSQEGAWGYTF. Here the CDR3 DNA reads TGTGCCAGCAGCCAGGAGGGGGCTTGGGGCTACACCTTC.

The rearrangement uses TRBV7-9 and TRBJ2-3, with TRBD1 as a possible D gene (5 bases). The V end was cut by 6 bases, the J end by 3 bases, with 19 bases between. CDR3 size: 16 residues. The germline gives CDR1 SEHNR, CDR2 FQNEAQ (reference sequence). The DNA of the CDR3 is TGTGCCAGCAGTCCCGCCCGGGTGGGGCCAACAGATACGCAGTATTTT. As protein: CASSPARVGPTDTQYF.